What follows are 16 T cell receptor beta chains derived from one specimen sequenced in a study of blood T cells in healthy people across ages. Primers used in a second PCR of about 6 to 12 cycles were a sample-barcoded 5' primer and a J-beta primer mix. TCRdb analysed the 5' RACE reads with MiXCR anew, one entry per CDR3 protein. The sample shows hundreds of thousands of distinct CDR3 sequences, roughly 60% of them seen only once. The sequencing sample was made of blood. The receptor set was obtained from a man aged 25 to 40 in good health.

The chain links TRBV4-3 to TRBJ2-1; D is unclear. This CDR3 has 16 residues. Germline CDR1 LGHNA, CDR2 YSLEER. V was clipped by 0 bases and J by 5 bases, with 14 bases between them. The CDR3 region is CASSQDLVTSHNEQFF. The CDR3 nucleotides are TGCGCCAGCAGCCAAGATTTGGTAACGTCCCACAATGAGCAGTTCTTC.

A few counts support this clonotype. The V gene is TRBV10-3, the J gene TRBJ2-5; TRBD2 aligns across 8 bases. The CDR3 extends over 15 amino acids. Germline loops: CDR1 ENHRY, CDR2 SYGVKD. J lost 3 bases, V lost 2 bases, and 5 bases had no gene match. The CDR3 region is CAISEVPGGEETQYF. CDR3 coding DNA: TGTGCCATCAGTGAGGTTCCCGGGGGGGAAGAGACCCAGTACTTC.

This clonotype came up a few times. The rearrangement joins TRBV2 to TRBJ2-6; TRBD1 might be the D (6 bases). This CDR3 spans 16 amino acids. V was trimmed by 2 bases and J by 3 bases, leaving 11 bases between them. Germline values: CDR1 SNHLY, CDR2 FYNNEI. CDR3 sequence (DNA): TGTGCCAGCAGTGAAAGGGCAGGGGTTGGGGCCAACGTCCTGACTTTC. It is translated as CASSERAGVGANVLTF.

The chain carries TRBV9 and TRBJ2-7; D remains unclear. Near its end, the DNA agrees better with TRBJ2-5, so the J call may be wrong. Germline assignment: CDR1 SGDLS and CDR2 YYNGEE. There are 16 residues in the CDR3. For the CDR3, the DNA is TGTGCCAGCAGCGCTCTTGACTCCCTCGGCCAAGAGACCCAGTACTTC. It yields the protein CASSALDSLGQETQYF.

The rearrangement uses TRBV7-2 and TRBJ1-5, with 7 bases matching TRBD1. The CDR3 has 15 residues. J was trimmed by 7 bases and V by 1 base; bases with no gene match: 7. Germline V gene sequence: CDR1 SGHTA, CDR2 FQGNSA. Here the CDR3 reads CASSLERTGEQPQHF. CDR3 nucleotide sequence: TGTGCCAGCAGCTTAGAAAGAACAGGGGAGCAGCCCCAGCATTTT.

The genes are TRBV5-6 and TRBJ2-4; 7 nucleotides line up with TRBD2. J lost 13 bases, V lost 7 bases, and 11 bases had no gene match. The length of the CDR3 is 12 residues. Germline V gives CDR1 SGHDT, CDR2 YYEEEE. In DNA form, the CDR3 reads TGTGCCAGCTCTCGCGGTGGGAGGGAGCAGTACTTC. This codes for CASSRGGREQYF.

The chain has TRBV5-1 and TRBJ1-2; D may be TRBD1 (6 bases). V shed 1 base and J shed 7 bases, with 14 bases lying between them. The CDR3 is 14 amino acids. From germline, CDR1 is SGHRS and CDR2 YFSETQ. CDR3 DNA: TGCGCCAGCAGCTTGCCAGGGGAGCTGCGTGGCTACACCTTC. It yields the protein CASSLPGELRGYTF.

The chain joins TRBV7-3 to TRBJ2-3, with TRBD2 identical over 7 bases. Germline trimming cut 1 base from V and 4 bases from J; bases unmatched to any gene: 8. The CDR3 totals 16 residues. Per the germline V gene, CDR1 is SGHTA and CDR2 is FQGTGA. The CDR3 spells CASSLNAGVYADTQYF. As DNA, the CDR3 is TGTGCCAGCAGCTTAAATGCGGGAGTGTACGCAGATACGCAGTATTTT.

This chain connects TRBV21-1 to TRBJ1-1; no check of the table's D call, TRBD1, against the DNA was made. TRBV21-1 is annotated as a pseudogene. The CDR3 is made up of 17 amino acids. The CDR3 nucleotides are TGTGCCAGCAGCAAATCCGGAAGACAGCCCCCGAACACTGAAGCTTTCTTT. It translates to CASSKSGRQPPNTEAFF.

CDR3 sequence (DNA): TGCAGTGCTCCGGGGCGCCTGCAAGAGACCCAGTACTTC. Translation gives CSAPGRLQETQYF. The chain joins TRBV20-1 to TRBJ2-5; tentatively, D is TRBD1 or TRBD2 (5 bases each). Deletions cut 5 bases from V and 2 bases from J, with 12 bases between. This CDR3 is 13 amino acids long. Germline V gene data show CDR1 as DFQATT and CDR2 as SNEGSKA (reference sequence).

In its sample, this clonotype was seen once. The chain combines TRBV29-1 with TRBJ2-1; 12 bases fit TRBD2. The CDR3 covers 16 residues. J was trimmed by 5 bases and V by 7 bases; bases with no gene match: 12. CDR1 and CDR2 from the germline V gene are SQVTM and ANQGSEA. The CDR3 region is CSACPTSGGPHNEQFF. The DNA for the CDR3 is TGCAGCGCTTGCCCGACTAGCGGGGGCCCCCACAATGAGCAGTTCTTC.

The rearrangement links TRBV10-3 to TRBJ1-4; a weak D match, TRBD1 (6 bases). Germline-derived CDR1 and CDR2 are ENHRY and SYGVKD. There are 13 residues in the CDR3. Trimming left V 10 bases short and J 3 bases short, with 12 bases between. CDR3 in amino acids: CATLGASNEKLFF. In DNA, the CDR3 is TGTGCCACCTTGGGGGCCTCTAATGAAAAACTGTTTTTT.

The chain carries TRBV13 and TRBJ2-1; TRBD1 is a possible D gene (6 bases). V was shortened by 1 base and J by 9 bases, with 19 bases between the two germline ends. This CDR3 contains 16 residues. Germline CDR1 PRHDT, CDR2 FYEKMQ (reference sequence). The CDR3 reads CASSLELLGAHGEQFF. In DNA form, the CDR3 reads TGTGCCAGCAGCTTAGAGTTGTTGGGGGCCCACGGTGAGCAGTTCTTC.

The chain is built from TRBV29-1 and TRBJ2-7; D is possibly TRBD1 (7 bases). Germline CDR1 is SQVTM and CDR2 is ANQGSEA. The germline V and J ends were trimmed by 7 bases and 7 bases, with 23 bases remaining between them. The CDR3 has 14 residues. CDR3 DNA sequence: TGCAGCGCATTCGGAGGGGGCGACAGCAATGAGCAGTACTTC. Residues: CSAFGGGDSNEQYF.

The genes are TRBV7-8 and TRBJ2-6, with 9 bases that match TRBD1. This CDR3 is 22 amino acids long. Germline CDR1 is SGHVS and CDR2 is FQNEAQ. V lost 1 base to trimming and J lost 0 bases; unmatched junction nucleotides: 16. In DNA form, the CDR3 reads TGTGCCAGCAGCTTAGGGGGTTTGGGACAGGGCCTATTAAGCTCTGGGGCCAACGTCCTGACTTTC. Translation: CASSLGGLGQGLLSSGANVLTF.

The chain is built from TRBV5-1 and TRBJ1-2; D is perhaps TRBD1 (5 bases). This CDR3 has 17 amino acids. Germline V lookup: CDR1 SGHRS, CDR2 YFSETQ. Trimming shortened V by 4 bases and J by 6 bases, and 25 bases separated the two germline ends. CDR3 residues: CASSPVRGLGLGDGYTF. CDR3 in DNA: TGCGCCAGCAGCCCCGTGAGGGGCCTCGGGTTAGGGGATGGCTACACCTTC.